The 25 T cell receptor beta chains presented below share a single source sample, sequenced in a study of breast tumors, draining lymph nodes, adjacent tissues. Each CDR3 protein is one row after TCRdb ran MiXCR on the multiplex PCR reads. The sample contains approximately 230,000 distinct CDR3 sequences, around 35% of which appear only once. The lymph nodes were axillary draining lymph nodes from breast cancer patients. Sample: axillary lymph node tissue. Receptors originate from a female donor with breast cancer. Some clones in this sample may be carry-over from other donors' samples.

About this clonotype: A read error may explain this, as a much larger clone is one base away. The chain joins TRBV30 to TRBJ2-1; maybe TRBD2 (7 bases). Germline V lookup: CDR1 GTSNPN, CDR2 SVGIG (reference sequence). The CDR3 covers 13 residues. Trimming pared 2 bases from V and 10 bases from J, leaving 15 bases between. The CDR3 is CAWSPGRGAEQFF. CDR3 nucleotides: TGTGCCTGGAGTCCAGGGAGGGGGGCGGAGCAGTTCTTC.

A note on this clonotype: A much more abundant neighbour one base away suggests this may be a read error. This chain joins TRBV6-1 and TRBJ1-2; TRBD1 matches 8 bases. This CDR3 region has 16 residues. V shed 5 bases and J 5 bases; nucleotides not matched to a gene: 13. Germline lookup yields CDR1 MNHNS and CDR2 SASEGT. CDR3 DNA sequence: TGTGCCAGCAGTCAGTCCCCAGGGGGCGCGGGGTATGGCTACACCTTC. It yields the protein CASSQSPGGAGYGYTF.

CDR3 DNA sequence: TGTGCCAGCAGCCCGATGGGAGGCGGCTACCAAGAGACCCAGTACTTC. Amino acids: CASSPMGGGYQETQYF. The rearrangement links TRBV3-2 to TRBJ2-5; no DNA check was done on the table's D call, TRBD2. TRBV3-2 is marked as a pseudogene. The CDR3 runs 16 residues.

The rearrangement links TRBV12-3 or TRBV12-4 to TRBJ1-3, with a weak D call TRBD1 (5 bases). Deletions cut 1 base from V and 8 bases from J, with 21 bases between. This CDR3 has 17 residues. CDR3: CASSLGDAFRYGYTIYF. The CDR3 DNA sequence: TGTGCCAGCAGTTTAGGGGACGCCTTCAGGTATGGCTACACCATATATTTT.

Of note for this clonotype: A much larger clone is a single base away; this may be a read error. No DNA is shown, since the ends of the CDR3 on it are uncertain; the CDR3 is the one TCRdb lists. The V and J genes are TRBV6-5 and TRBJ2-2; the table's D gene call, TRBD2, was not cross checked with the DNA. Germline V lookup: CDR1 MNHEY, CDR2 SVGAGI. The CDR3 is made up of 17 amino acids, end residues included. The CDR3 protein is CASTGFGSGANTGELLF.

As concerns this clonotype: Since no conserved phenylalanine or tryptophan closes the CDR3, a read error is the likely cause. The CDR3 DNA sequence: TGTGCCAGCAGTGCCTCTTTTGGCCGCACAGATACGCAGTATTTA. This codes for CASSASFGRTDTQYL. The V and J genes are TRBV6-1 and TRBJ2-3, with D uncertain. The CDR3 is 15 amino acids. Germline CDR1 reads MNHNS; CDR2 reads SASEGT. V was pared by 4 bases and J by 1 base, with 12 bases between.

This clonotype was observed a handful of times. The J gene is TRBJ2-1, the V gene TRBV5-4; a possible D gene is TRBD2 (5 bases). Looked up from germline, CDR1 is SGHNT and CDR2 is YYREEE (reference sequence). The CDR3 extends over 15 amino acids. The V and J ends lost 4 bases and 1 base respectively, with 12 bases between them. CDR3: CASSALGGSYNEQFF. The CDR3 nucleotides read TGTGCCAGCAGCGCCCTCGGAGGATCCTACAATGAGCAGTTCTTC.

At least ten counts were recorded for this clonotype. The chain carries TRBV24-1 and TRBJ2-1; D is uncertain. Germline V gene data show CDR1 as KGHDR and CDR2 as SFDVKD. CDR3 length: 12 amino acids. V gave up 9 bases and J gave up 7 bases, with 12 bases separating them. The CDR3 DNA is TGTGCCACCGAGAGTAACGGGAATGAGCAGTTCTTC. It codes for CATESNGNEQFF.

This clonotype was seen once. The chain has TRBV29-1 and TRBJ1-6; 8 nucleotides line up with TRBD1. This CDR3 is 13 amino acids long. J was trimmed by 8 bases and V by 8 bases; bases with no gene match: 8. Germline V gene sequence: CDR1 SQVTM, CDR2 ANQGSEA. The CDR3 DNA is TGCAGCAGCCAAGGACAGGGTGATTCACCCCTCCACTTT. Residues: CSSQGQGDSPLHF.

This clonotype was counted ten times or more. This chain uses TRBV20-1 with TRBJ2-3; D is perhaps TRBD2 (6 bases). The CDR3 totals 14 residues. The ends were cut back, 6 bases at V and 4 bases at J, with 17 bases in the middle. Germline loops: CDR1 DFQATT, CDR2 SNEGSKA (reference sequence). CDR3 in amino acids: CSARGTRGPDTQYF. The CDR3 nucleotides are TGCAGTGCGCGAGGGACGCGGGGCCCAGATACGCAGTATTTT.

V usage is TRBV20-1 and J usage is TRBJ2-5; 7 bases match TRBD2. V dropped 6 bases and J dropped 2; count of bases not matched to a gene: 18. The CDR3 has 17 residues. CDR1 and CDR2 from the germline V gene are DFQATT and SNEGSKA (reference sequence). As DNA, the CDR3 is TGCAGTGCCAGCAACCCCCATGGGGCTAGCGGACAAGAGACCCAGTACTTC. It specifies CSASNPHGASGQETQYF.

On this clonotype: Because the CDR3 is missing its conserved closing phenylalanine or tryptophan, this is likely a read error. The limits of the CDR3 on the DNA are not certain, so only TCRdb's listed CDR3 is given. The chain employs TRBV9 and TRBJ2-2; the table gives TRBD2 as D, unverified against the DNA. Germline V gene sequence: CDR1 SGDLS, CDR2 YYNGEE. The CDR3 adds up to 18 amino acids, both ends counted. CDR3 sequence: CASSVPIPGLATYRGAVV.

This clonotype is a singleton in its sample. J is TRBJ1-6 and V is TRBV20-1; D unclear. CDR1 and CDR2 (germline): DFQATT, SNEGSKA (reference sequence). V lost 1 base and J 10 bases, leaving 11 bases between the germline ends. This CDR3 is built from 13 residues. CDR3: CSARGGNRSPLHF. Written as DNA, the CDR3 is TGCAGTGCTAGAGGTGGGAACAGATCACCCCTCCACTTT.

This clonotype was recorded at least ten times. The chain uses TRBV24-1 and TRBJ2-1; TRBD2 matches 8 bases. The CDR3 is 14 amino acids. Germline CDR1 and CDR2: KGHDR and SFDVKD. V dropped 6 bases and J dropped 4; count of bases not matched to a gene: 4. The CDR3 loop reads CATSSSGRYNEQFF. CDR3 sequence (DNA): TGTGCCACCAGTTCTAGCGGGCGTTACAATGAGCAGTTCTTC.

This clonotype is a singleton in its sample. The V call is TRBV7-2, the J call TRBJ2-5; TRBD2 agrees at 9 bases. This CDR3 has 15 residues. Trimming removed 1 base from V and 6 bases from J; junction bases left unmatched: 6. Germline V gives CDR1 SGHTA, CDR2 FQGNSA. CDR3 region: CASSLGSGGRKTQYF. In DNA, the CDR3 is TGTGCCAGCAGCTTAGGTAGCGGGGGCAGGAAGACCCAGTACTTC.

This clonotype was recorded a few times. This CDR3 reads CASSHGTVSGNTIYF. The CDR3 coding sequence is TGTGCCAGCTCACACGGGACAGTCTCTGGAAACACCATATATTTT. The chain combines TRBV18 with TRBJ1-3; TRBD1 matches 7 bases. Germline CDR1 reads KGHSH; CDR2 reads LQKENI. This CDR3 region has 15 residues. The V segment lost 4 bases and the J segment 0 bases; nucleotides outside the gene matches: 3.

This clonotype was seen once. J is TRBJ1-3 and V is TRBV5-4; weak D call: TRBD1 (5 bases). The length of the CDR3 is 19 residues. Germline V gives CDR1 SGHNT, CDR2 YYREEE (reference sequence). Trimming took off 0 bases at V and 5 bases at J, with 24 bases between the two ends. This chain's CDR3 is CASSLVSLEVAGYRNTIYF. DNA for the CDR3: TGTGCCAGCAGCTTGGTCTCGTTGGAGGTGGCAGGGTATAGAAACACCATATATTTT.

This clonotype was seen many times. The V call is TRBV14, the J call TRBJ2-5; 10 bases map to TRBD2. CDR3 size: 14 residues. Trimming at V came to 4 bases and at J to 6 bases, leaving 5 bases not matched to a gene. The germline gives CDR1 SGHDN, CDR2 FVKESK. CDR3 in amino acids: CASSRSGRAQTQYF. The CDR3 nucleotides are TGTGCCAGCAGCCGAAGCGGGAGGGCGCAGACCCAGTACTTC.

CDR3 in amino acids: CASSHGLGNEQFF. The DNA of the CDR3 is TGTGCCAGTAGTCATGGGCTGGGCAATGAGCAGTTCTTC. This chain joins TRBV19 and TRBJ2-1; D call uncertain. CDR3 length: 13 residues. Trimming shortened V by 5 bases and J by 6 bases, and 11 bases separated the two germline ends. Germline V gene sequence: CDR1 LNHDA, CDR2 SQIVND (reference sequence).

This clonotype has at least ten counts. The chain carries TRBV24-1 and TRBJ2-1; possible D gene TRBD2, 6 bases. Trimming cost V 5 bases and J 1 base, with 8 bases left between them. CDR3 size: 14 residues. In germline, CDR1 is KGHDR, CDR2 SFDVKD. The CDR3 protein is CATSAGGSYNEQFF. The CDR3 DNA is TGTGCCACCAGTGCCGGGGGATCCTACAATGAGCAGTTCTTC.

The sample holds many counts of this clonotype. V usage is TRBV18 and J usage is TRBJ1-5; no firm D call. CDR3 length: 14 amino acids. Germline V lookup: CDR1 KGHSH, CDR2 LQKENI. V dropped 3 bases and J dropped 5 bases, with 11 bases sitting between them. The CDR3 region is CASSPGGRDQPQHF. DNA of the CDR3: TGTGCCAGCTCACCCGGCGGAAGAGATCAGCCCCAGCATTTT.

This clonotype came up many times. The rearrangement links TRBV3-1 to TRBJ2-7, with 8 bases that match TRBD1. The CDR3 has 13 amino acids. Germline V gives CDR1 LGHDT, CDR2 YNNKEL (reference sequence). V lost 7 bases, J lost 5 bases, and 7 bases stayed unmatched. CDR3 DNA sequence: TGTGCCAGCACCGGCAGGGGGCTGCACGAGCAGTACTTC. This translates into CASTGRGLHEQYF.

This clonotype was found many times. The rearrangement joins TRBV19 to TRBJ1-5; a possible D gene is TRBD1 (5 bases). Germline CDR1 and CDR2: LNHDA and SQIVND (reference sequence). The CDR3 runs to 15 residues. V was shortened by 0 bases and J by 4 bases, with 10 bases between the two germline ends. As DNA, the CDR3 is TGTGCCAGTAGTATAGATGGGGGGGGGAATCAGCCCCAGCATTTT. Its translation: CASSIDGGGNQPQHF.

This clonotype was counted a few times. The CDR3 spells CASSPSGNTGELFF. The CDR3 nucleotides read TGCGCCAGCAGCCCTAGCGGGAACACCGGGGAGCTGTTTTTT. The J gene is TRBJ2-2, the V gene TRBV4-1, with TRBD2 identical over 7 bases. Germline CDR1 reads MGHRA; CDR2 reads YSYEKL. V dropped 4 bases and J dropped 1; count of bases not matched to a gene: 0. This CDR3 is 14 amino acids long.

This clonotype was picked up many times. The chain has TRBV20-1 and TRBJ2-1; D gene uncertain. In germline, CDR1 is DFQATT, CDR2 SNEGSKA (reference sequence). Trimming took 0 bases from V and 4 from J, leaving 10 bases between them. This CDR3 has 14 amino acids. CDR3 residues: CSARDMLVYNEQFF. CDR3 nucleotides: TGCAGTGCTAGAGATATGCTGGTTTACAATGAGCAGTTCTTC.